What follows is one T cell receptor (beta chain) and its context. This clonotype has just a few counts. No antigen is known for it. No per-base quality is available; no much larger clone lies one base away. These data belong to a study of blood T cells in healthy people across ages (dated by TCRdb to the mid-2010s). General notes on the study: In model experiments, template switching captured about one uniquely barcoded TCR beta cDNA molecule for every two T cells. Age-related changes in TCR beta repertoire diversity were measured in the study by deep sequencing normalized with unique cDNA molecular identifiers. The donors were divided into four age groups: young (average about 15 years), middle-aged (around 37), aged (approximately 62) and long-lived (about 90). Donors of different ages were randomly distributed across sequencing lanes to avoid experimental bias. Using the same blood draw, the study looked at two additional independent replicas of 1 million unique cDNA reads for two donors, one aged 18 to 30 and the other aged 80 or older.

The 39 donors, aged about 6 to 95 years, were systemically healthy Caucasian individuals from Russia. Around 10 milliliters of peripheral blood were collected from each donor into EDTA-treated Vacutainer tubes. Ficoll-Paque density-gradient centrifugation was used to isolate PBMCs, with at least 6 million obtained per sample. Total RNA was extracted from PBMCs with Trizol reagent, with at least 6 micrograms obtained per sample. The percentages of naive CD45RAhigh/CD27high T cells were determined by flow cytometry on a PBMC aliquot from every donor. The V and J ends are trimmed by 4 bases and 7 bases, leaving 20 bases between them. CDR1 and CDR2 are drawn from the germline V gene: MNHEY, SVGEGT. The CDR3 runs 15 residues from the cysteine to the phenylalanine. CDR3 DNA only is kept here, 45 bases in frame from base 1. What the authors observed across the whole study: Estimates of total diversity from one million sequenced T cells were regarded as lower bounds and underestimates. As age increased, observed TCR beta diversity per million T cells dropped in a roughly linear way, and a significant reduction was already evident by age 40. Conclusive comparison of naive and antigen-experienced compartments was prevented by the profiling of bulk unsorted PBMCs. Because the CMV infection status of the donors was unknown, age-related changes in expanded clonotypes may potentially have been confounded. Compared with the aged group, the long-lived group had more naive CD4+ T cells, fewer expanded clones and increased TCR diversity, suggesting age selection. There was a strong correlation between observed TCR beta diversity and the percentage of naive T cells measured by flow cytometry.

Receptors were amplified or captured by 5' RACE. Reads for this sample came from an Illumina HiSeq 2500. A second 7 to 11 cycle PCR used a sample-barcoded 5' primer and a J-beta primer mix. Each TCR beta cDNA molecule received a unique molecular identifier from a template-switch 5' adaptor carrying 12 random nucleotides. Each sample yielded at least 2.5 million CDR3-containing paired-end reads. First-strand cDNA synthesis was performed from all RNA using the Mint cDNA synthesis kit, with priming by a TRBC-specific oligonucleotide. Following uracil-DNA glycosylase treatment, all cDNA underwent a first 18-cycle PCR with the universal primers M1SS and BC2_uni_R. On the study's bioinformatics: For normalization, 1 million high-quality reads were randomly selected from each sample, with every read carrying a distinct molecular identifier. Reads with shared molecular identifiers were discarded instead of being binned into consensus sequences. CDR3 identification, clonotype clustering and error correction used MiTCR with a Q25 quality threshold and the strictest error-elimination algorithm. A nonparametric unseen species model with Euler transformation was used to estimate lower-bound total TCR beta diversity. Starting from the raw public reads, TCRdb applied fastp trimming at Q25, assembled clones with MiXCR and retained in-frame beta chains. Each record represents a unique CDR3 protein, reported with the most common genes and DNA among its rows. Clone size and V and J calls follow TCRdb, not the original study. The sample table shows around 780,000 distinct CDR3 sequences, and roughly three fifths are seen once. The top ten clones comprise more than 25% of the sample.

The chain couples TRBV6-2 or TRBV6-3 to TRBJ2-7; the D gene is perhaps TRBD1, on 6 matching bases. Material: blood. The sequence came from a man aged 35 to 55 in good health. The DNA is as follows: TGTGCCAGCAGTTTATACCCAGGGGCGACGAAAGAGCAGTACTTC. It specifies CASSLYPGATKEQYF.